This is a list of T cell receptor beta chains from one sample in a study of T cells in Graves' hyperthyroidism and ophthalmopathy. One entry per CDR3 protein, called by TCRdb with MiXCR from the multiplex PCR reads. The sample contains 450,000 to 700,000 distinct CDR3 sequences, just over 45% of which appear only once. Input material: peripheral blood or thyroid tissue (not recorded which). These receptors all stem from an adult woman with Graves' disease, either hyperthyroidism or ophthalmopathy (not recorded which). CDR3s include the opening cysteine and the closing phenylalanine or tryptophan. Each record gives: D gene, V gene, clone size, J gene, CDR3 DNA, CDR3 protein. The D gene is left open where the match is weak. The size entry is marked missing in some rows and otherwise reads once, few, many or a size class.

d_gene: NA; v_gene: TRBV7-3; abundance: NA; j_gene: TRBJ2-7; CDR3nt: TGTGCCAGCAGCCTGTCCGGGACGGGCAACTACGAGCAGTACTTC; CDR3aa: CASSLSGTGNYEQYF
d_gene: NA; v_gene: TRBV10-3; abundance: many; j_gene: TRBJ1-1; CDR3nt: TGTGCCACGCACAACACAGGGAACACTGAAGCTTTCTTT; CDR3aa: CATHNTGNTEAFF
d_gene: NA; v_gene: TRBV5-1; abundance: NA; j_gene: TRBJ1-6; CDR3nt: TGCGCCAGCAGCTTGCAGACACGGGATTCACCCCTCCACTTT; CDR3aa: CASSLQTRDSPLHF
d_gene: NA; v_gene: TRBV7-8; abundance: NA; j_gene: TRBJ1-1; CDR3nt: TGTGCCAGCAGCAGAACAAGTGAAGCTTTCTTT; CDR3aa: CASSRTSEAFF
d_gene: NA; v_gene: TRBV29-1; abundance: few; j_gene: TRBJ1-2; CDR3nt: TGCAGCGTCAGACAGGTTAACTATGGCTACACCTTC; CDR3aa: CSVRQVNYGYTF
d_gene: TRBD1; v_gene: TRBV5-1; abundance: NA; j_gene: TRBJ1-2; CDR3nt: TGCGCCAGCAGCAGGGGACAGGGTGACTATGGCTACACCTTC; CDR3aa: CASSRGQGDYGYTF
d_gene: NA; v_gene: TRBV3-1; abundance: few; j_gene: TRBJ2-2; CDR3nt: TGTGCCAGCAGCCAAGTGGACTTTAACACCGGGGAGCTGTTTTTT; CDR3aa: CASSQVDFNTGELFF
d_gene: NA; v_gene: TRBV7-9; abundance: many; j_gene: TRBJ1-5; CDR3nt: TGTGCCAGCAGCCGAGGCCGAGGGGCCAGCAATCAGCCCCAGCATTTT; CDR3aa: CASSRGRGASNQPQHF
d_gene: NA; v_gene: TRBV9; abundance: many; j_gene: TRBJ2-6; CDR3nt: TGTGCCAGCAGCGGTCGGCAGGGAGCTGGGGCCAACGTCCTGACTTTC; CDR3aa: CASSGRQGAGANVLTF
d_gene: TRBD1; v_gene: TRBV29-1; abundance: NA; j_gene: TRBJ1-1; CDR3nt: TGCAGCAGTTCGACAGGGGAAGGGAACACTGAAGCTTTCTTT; CDR3aa: CSSSTGEGNTEAFF
d_gene: TRBD1; v_gene: TRBV27; abundance: many; j_gene: TRBJ1-6; CDR3nt: TGTGCCAGCAGTCCGGGACAGTGGAATTCACCCCTCCACTTT; CDR3aa: CASSPGQWNSPLHF
d_gene: NA; v_gene: TRBV7-2; abundance: NA; j_gene: TRBJ2-2; CDR3nt: TGTGCCAGCAGCCTGGACATGAACACCGGGGAGCTGTTTTTT; CDR3aa: CASSLDMNTGELFF